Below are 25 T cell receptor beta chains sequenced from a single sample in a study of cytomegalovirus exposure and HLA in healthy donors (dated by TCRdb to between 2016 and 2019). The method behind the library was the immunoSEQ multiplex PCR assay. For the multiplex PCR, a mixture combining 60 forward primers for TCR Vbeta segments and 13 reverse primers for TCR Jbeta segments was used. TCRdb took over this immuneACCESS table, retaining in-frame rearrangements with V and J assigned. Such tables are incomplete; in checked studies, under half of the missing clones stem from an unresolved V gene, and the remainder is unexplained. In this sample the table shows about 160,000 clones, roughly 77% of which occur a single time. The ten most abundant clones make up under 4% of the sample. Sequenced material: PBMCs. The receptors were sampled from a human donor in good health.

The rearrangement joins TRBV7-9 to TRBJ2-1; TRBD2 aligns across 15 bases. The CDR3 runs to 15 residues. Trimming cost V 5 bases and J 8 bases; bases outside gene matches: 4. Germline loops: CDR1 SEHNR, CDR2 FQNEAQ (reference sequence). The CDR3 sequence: CASSRTSGRVDEQFF. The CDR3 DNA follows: TGTGCCAGCAGCCGGACTAGCGGGAGGGTCGATGAGCAGTTCTTC.

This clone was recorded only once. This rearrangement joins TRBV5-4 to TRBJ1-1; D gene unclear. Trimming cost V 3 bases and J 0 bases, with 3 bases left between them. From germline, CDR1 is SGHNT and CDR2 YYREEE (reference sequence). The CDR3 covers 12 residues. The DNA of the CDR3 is TGTGCCAGCAGCTCCATGAACACTGAAGCTTTCTTT. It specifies CASSSMNTEAFF.

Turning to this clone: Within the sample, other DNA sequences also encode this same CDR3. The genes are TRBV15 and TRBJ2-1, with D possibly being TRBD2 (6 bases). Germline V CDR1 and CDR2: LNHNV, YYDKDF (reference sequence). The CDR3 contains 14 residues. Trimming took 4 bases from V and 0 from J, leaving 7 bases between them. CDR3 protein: CATSTGGSYNEQFF. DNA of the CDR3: TGTGCCACCAGCACCGGGGGCTCCTACAATGAGCAGTTCTTC.

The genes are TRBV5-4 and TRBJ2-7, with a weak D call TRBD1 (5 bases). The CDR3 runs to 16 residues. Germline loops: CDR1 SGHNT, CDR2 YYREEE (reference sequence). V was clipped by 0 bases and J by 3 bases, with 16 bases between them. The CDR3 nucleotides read TGTGCCAGCAGCTTGGCCAAGCAGGGTAGGGTCTACGAGCAGTACTTC. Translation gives CASSLAKQGRVYEQYF.

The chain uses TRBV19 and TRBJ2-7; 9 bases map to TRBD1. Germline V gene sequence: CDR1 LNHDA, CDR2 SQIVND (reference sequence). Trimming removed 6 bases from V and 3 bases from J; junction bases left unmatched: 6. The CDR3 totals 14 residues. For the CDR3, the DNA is TGTGCCAGTAGAGAGGACAGGGGCGGCTACGAGCAGTACTTC. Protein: CASREDRGGYEQYF.

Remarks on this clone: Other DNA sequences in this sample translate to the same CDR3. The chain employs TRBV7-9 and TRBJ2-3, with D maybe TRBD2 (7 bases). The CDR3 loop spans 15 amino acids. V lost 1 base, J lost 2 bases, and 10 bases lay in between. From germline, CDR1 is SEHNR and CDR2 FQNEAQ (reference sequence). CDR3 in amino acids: CASSLVRGLTDTQYF. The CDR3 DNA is TGTGCCAGCAGCTTAGTGCGGGGGCTCACAGATACGCAGTATTTT.

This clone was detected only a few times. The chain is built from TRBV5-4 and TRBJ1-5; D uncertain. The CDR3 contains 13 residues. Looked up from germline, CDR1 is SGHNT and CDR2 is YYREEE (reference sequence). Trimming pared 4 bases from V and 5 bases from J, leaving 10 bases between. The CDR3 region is CASSQDLHQPQHF. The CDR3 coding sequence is TGTGCCAGCAGCCAGGATCTCCATCAGCCCCAGCATTTT.

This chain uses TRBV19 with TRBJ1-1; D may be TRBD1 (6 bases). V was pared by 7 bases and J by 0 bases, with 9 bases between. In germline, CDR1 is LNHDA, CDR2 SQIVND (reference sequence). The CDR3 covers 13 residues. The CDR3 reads CASNRVLNTEAFF. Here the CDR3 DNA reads TGTGCCAGTAACAGGGTATTGAACACTGAAGCTTTCTTT. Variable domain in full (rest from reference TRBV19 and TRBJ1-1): DGGITQSPKYLFRKEGQNVTLSCEQNLNHDAMYWYRQDPGQGLRLIYYSQIVNDFQKGDIAEGYSVSREKKESFPLTVTSAQKNPTAFYLCASNRVLNTEAFFGQGTRLTVV.

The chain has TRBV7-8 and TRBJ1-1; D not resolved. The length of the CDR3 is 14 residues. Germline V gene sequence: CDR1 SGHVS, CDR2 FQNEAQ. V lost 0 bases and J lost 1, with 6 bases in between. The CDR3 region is CASSLAPQNTEAFF. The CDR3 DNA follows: TGTGCCAGCAGCTTAGCTCCACAGAACACTGAAGCTTTCTTT.

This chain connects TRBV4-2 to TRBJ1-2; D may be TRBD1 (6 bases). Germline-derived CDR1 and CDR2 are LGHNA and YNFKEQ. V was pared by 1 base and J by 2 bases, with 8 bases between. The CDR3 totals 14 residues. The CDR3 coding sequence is TGTGCCAGCAGCCAAGCGGGACAAAACTATGGCTACACCTTC. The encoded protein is CASSQAGQNYGYTF.

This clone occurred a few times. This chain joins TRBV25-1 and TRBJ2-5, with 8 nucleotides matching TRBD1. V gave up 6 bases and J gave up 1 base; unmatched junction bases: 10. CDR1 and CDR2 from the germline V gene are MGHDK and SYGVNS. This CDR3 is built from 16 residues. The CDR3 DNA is TGTGCCAGCAGCCTGGGTGGGACAGGAGTCCAAGAGACCCAGTACTTC. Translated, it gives CASSLGGTGVQETQYF.

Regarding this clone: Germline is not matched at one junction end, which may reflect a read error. CDR3 nucleotides: TGCGCCAGCAGCTTGGGATACAGCACTGATACGCAGTATTTT. It translates to CASSLGYSTDTQYF. This chain connects TRBV5-1 to TRBJ2-3; the D is unclear. Germline CDR1 SGHRS, CDR2 YFSETQ. The CDR3 extends over 14 amino acids.

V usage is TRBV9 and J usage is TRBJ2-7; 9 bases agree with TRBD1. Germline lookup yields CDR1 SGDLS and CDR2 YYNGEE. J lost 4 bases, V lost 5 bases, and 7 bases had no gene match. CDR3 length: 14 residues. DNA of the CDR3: TGTGCCAGCAGTGCCGGGACAGGGACTTACGAGCAGTACTTC. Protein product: CASSAGTGTYEQYF.

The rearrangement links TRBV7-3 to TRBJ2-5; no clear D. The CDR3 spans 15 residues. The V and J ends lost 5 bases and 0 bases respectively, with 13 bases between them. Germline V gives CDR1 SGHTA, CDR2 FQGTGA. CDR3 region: CASSRSSGYQETQYF. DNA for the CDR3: TGTGCCAGCAGCAGATCTAGTGGGTACCAAGAGACCCAGTACTTC.

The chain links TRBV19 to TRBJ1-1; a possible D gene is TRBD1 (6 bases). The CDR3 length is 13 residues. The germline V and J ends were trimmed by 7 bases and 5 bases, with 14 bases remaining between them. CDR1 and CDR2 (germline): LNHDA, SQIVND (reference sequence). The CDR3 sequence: CASTGELGTEAFF. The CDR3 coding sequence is TGTGCCAGTACAGGGGAGTTAGGGACTGAAGCTTTCTTT.

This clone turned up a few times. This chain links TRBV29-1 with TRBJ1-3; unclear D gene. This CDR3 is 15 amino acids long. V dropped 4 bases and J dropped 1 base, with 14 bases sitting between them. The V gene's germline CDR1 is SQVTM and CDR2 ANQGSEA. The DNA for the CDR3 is TGCAGCGTTGGAGGGAGACTCGGTTCTGGAAACACCATATATTTT. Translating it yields CSVGGRLGSGNTIYF.

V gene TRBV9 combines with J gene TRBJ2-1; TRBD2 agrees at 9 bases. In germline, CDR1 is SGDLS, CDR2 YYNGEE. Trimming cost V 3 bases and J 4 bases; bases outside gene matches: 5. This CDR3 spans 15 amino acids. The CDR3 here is CASSGSGSPYNEQFF. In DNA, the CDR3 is TGTGCCAGCAGCGGTAGCGGGAGCCCGTACAATGAGCAGTTCTTC.

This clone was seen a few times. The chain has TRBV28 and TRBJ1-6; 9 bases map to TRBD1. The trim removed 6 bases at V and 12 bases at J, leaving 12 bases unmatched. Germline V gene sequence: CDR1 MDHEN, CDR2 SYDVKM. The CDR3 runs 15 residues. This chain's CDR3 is CASRPRDRVIGPLHF. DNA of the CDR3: TGTGCCAGCAGACCTAGGGACAGGGTGATTGGACCCCTCCACTTT.

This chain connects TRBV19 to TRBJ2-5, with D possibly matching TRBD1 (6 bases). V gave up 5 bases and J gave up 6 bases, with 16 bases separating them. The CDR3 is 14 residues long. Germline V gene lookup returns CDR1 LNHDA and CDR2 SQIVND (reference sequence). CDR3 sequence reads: CASSETGLVKTQYF. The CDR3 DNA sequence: TGTGCCAGTAGTGAAACAGGGTTGGTGAAGACCCAGTACTTC.

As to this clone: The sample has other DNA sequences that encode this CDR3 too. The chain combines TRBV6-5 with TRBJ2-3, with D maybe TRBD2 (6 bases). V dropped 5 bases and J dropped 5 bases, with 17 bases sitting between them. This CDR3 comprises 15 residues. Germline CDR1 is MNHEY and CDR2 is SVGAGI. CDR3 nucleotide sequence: TGTGCCAGCAGTGCACTTCGGGGGTCAGGAGATACGCAGTATTTT. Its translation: CASSALRGSGDTQYF.

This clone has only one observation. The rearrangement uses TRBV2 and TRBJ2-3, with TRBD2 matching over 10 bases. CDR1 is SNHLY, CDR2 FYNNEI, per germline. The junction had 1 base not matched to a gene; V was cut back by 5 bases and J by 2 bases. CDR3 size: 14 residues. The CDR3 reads CASSSGGATDTQYF. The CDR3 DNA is TGTGCCAGCAGTAGCGGGGGGGCCACAGATACGCAGTATTTT.

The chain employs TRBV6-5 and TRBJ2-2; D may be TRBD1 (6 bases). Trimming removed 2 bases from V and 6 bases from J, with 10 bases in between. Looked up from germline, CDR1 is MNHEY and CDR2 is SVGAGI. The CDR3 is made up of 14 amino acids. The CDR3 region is CASSYMGAAGELFF. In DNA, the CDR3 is TGTGCCAGCAGTTACATGGGGGCGGCCGGGGAGCTGTTTTTT.

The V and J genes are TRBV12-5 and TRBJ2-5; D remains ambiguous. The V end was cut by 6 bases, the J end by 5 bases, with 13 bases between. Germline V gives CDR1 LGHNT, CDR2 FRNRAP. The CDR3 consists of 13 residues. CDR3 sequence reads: CASGRGLRETQYF. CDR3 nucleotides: TGTGCTAGTGGGAGAGGTTTACGGGAGACCCAGTACTTC.

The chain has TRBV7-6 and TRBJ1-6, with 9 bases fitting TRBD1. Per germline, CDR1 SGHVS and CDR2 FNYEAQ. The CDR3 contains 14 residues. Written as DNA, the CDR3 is TGTATCACAGGGGGCGCTAGGAATAATTCACCCCTCCACTTT. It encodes CITGGARNNSPLHF.

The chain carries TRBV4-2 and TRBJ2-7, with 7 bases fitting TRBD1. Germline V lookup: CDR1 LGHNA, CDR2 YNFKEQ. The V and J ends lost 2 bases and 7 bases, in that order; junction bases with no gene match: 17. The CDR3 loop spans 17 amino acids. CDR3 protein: CASSQFLGRQGSREQYF. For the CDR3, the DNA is TGTGCCAGCAGCCAATTCTTGGGGAGACAGGGTTCGCGGGAGCAGTACTTC.